This T cell receptor (beta chain) was obtained from a study of neurological immune-mediated disorders. TCRdb itself ran the 5' RACE reads through MiXCR, one entry per CDR3 protein. The table lists tens of thousands of distinct CDR3 sequences, roughly 3.3% of them singletons. Germline CDR1 DFQATT, CDR2 SNEGSKA (reference sequence). The CDR3 totals 15 residues. V shed 5 bases, J shed 0 bases, and the junction held 10 bases outside the gene matches. This clonotype has a count of ten or more. The chain has TRBV20-1 and TRBJ2-7, with 7 bases lining up with TRBD2. This clonotype was obtained from a woman aged 45-65 years with multiple sclerosis. The sample taken for sequencing was PBMCs. The CDR3 here is CSALGASGNSYEQYF. As DNA, the CDR3 is TGCAGTGCTCTAGGTGCTAGCGGAAACTCCTACGAGCAGTACTTC.